The source of this T cell receptor (beta chain) is a study of response to subunit inactivated influenza vaccine. Whole-study findings and limits: It was the authors' suggestion that each seasonal influenza vaccination recruits few new T cells.

The CDR3 is 15 residues long. CDR1 is DFQATT, CDR2 SNEGSKA, per germline (reference sequence). V lost 3 bases and J 4 bases, leaving 17 bases between the germline ends. This clonotype has at least ten counts. Its specificity is not known. TCRdb re-derived calls from the RT-PCR reads in MiXCR, one entry per CDR3 protein. The sample carries hundreds of thousands of distinct CDR3 sequences, 9.5% to 15% recorded once. The specimen was non-naive T cells sorted from PBMCs, collected around 14 days before vaccination. V and J are TRBV20-1 and TRBJ2-3; D unresolved. The clonotype originates from a man aged 50-60 years who received an inactivated influenza vaccine. For the CDR3, the DNA is TGCAGTGCTAGGGGCCAGATTTACCAGCCAGATACGCAGTATTTT. Its protein product is CSARGQIYQPDTQYF.